Here is one T cell receptor (beta chain) with its context. Trimming cost V 10 bases and J 2 bases, with 16 bases left between them. This CDR3 comprises 14 residues. Germline-derived CDR1 and CDR2 are LNHDA and SQIVND (reference sequence). Time point specified: baseline, week 1 (first vaccination visit). The treatment was: pre-vaccination baseline after standard-of-care therapy. The data belong to a study of a mutant IDH1 vaccine in newly diagnosed glioma. The overall study: The sex distribution of treated patients was roughly 62% male and about 38% female, with a mean age of 40.4 years.

This table comes from immunoSEQ multiplex PCR, and its TCRdb copy is limited to in-frame clones, with some not included. Found here are more than 50,000 clones, roughly 85% of them singletons; the top ten hold over 2.5%. This clonotype originated in a man aged 30 to 39 with glioma. The sequencing used PBMCs, collected from a glioma patient treated with radiotherapy, temozolomide or both. J is TRBJ2-3 and V is TRBV19, with D perhaps matching TRBD1 or TRBD2 (5 bases each). The CDR3 coding sequence is TGTGCCACTGGGGTGGGGGTCCTCACAGATACGCAGTATTTT. Translation: CATGVGVLTDTQYF.